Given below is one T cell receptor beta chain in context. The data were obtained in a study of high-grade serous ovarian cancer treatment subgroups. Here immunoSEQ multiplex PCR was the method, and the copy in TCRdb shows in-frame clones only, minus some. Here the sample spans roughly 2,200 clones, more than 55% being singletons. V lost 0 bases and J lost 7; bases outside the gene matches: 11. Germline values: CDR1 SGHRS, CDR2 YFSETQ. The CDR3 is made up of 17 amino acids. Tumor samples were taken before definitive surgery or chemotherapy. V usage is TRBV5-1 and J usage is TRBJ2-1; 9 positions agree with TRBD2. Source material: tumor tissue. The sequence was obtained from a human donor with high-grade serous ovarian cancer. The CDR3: CASSLVAGVLQGNEQFF. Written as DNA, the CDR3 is TGCGCCAGCAGCTTGGTAGCGGGAGTCCTCCAGGGGAATGAGCAGTTCTTC. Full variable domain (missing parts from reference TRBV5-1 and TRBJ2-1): KAGVTQTPRYLIKTRGQQVTLSCSPISGHRSVSWYQQTPGQGLQFLFEYFSETQRNKGNFPGRFSGRQFSNSRSEMNVSTLELGDSALYLCASSLVAGVLQGNEQFFGPGTRLTVL.